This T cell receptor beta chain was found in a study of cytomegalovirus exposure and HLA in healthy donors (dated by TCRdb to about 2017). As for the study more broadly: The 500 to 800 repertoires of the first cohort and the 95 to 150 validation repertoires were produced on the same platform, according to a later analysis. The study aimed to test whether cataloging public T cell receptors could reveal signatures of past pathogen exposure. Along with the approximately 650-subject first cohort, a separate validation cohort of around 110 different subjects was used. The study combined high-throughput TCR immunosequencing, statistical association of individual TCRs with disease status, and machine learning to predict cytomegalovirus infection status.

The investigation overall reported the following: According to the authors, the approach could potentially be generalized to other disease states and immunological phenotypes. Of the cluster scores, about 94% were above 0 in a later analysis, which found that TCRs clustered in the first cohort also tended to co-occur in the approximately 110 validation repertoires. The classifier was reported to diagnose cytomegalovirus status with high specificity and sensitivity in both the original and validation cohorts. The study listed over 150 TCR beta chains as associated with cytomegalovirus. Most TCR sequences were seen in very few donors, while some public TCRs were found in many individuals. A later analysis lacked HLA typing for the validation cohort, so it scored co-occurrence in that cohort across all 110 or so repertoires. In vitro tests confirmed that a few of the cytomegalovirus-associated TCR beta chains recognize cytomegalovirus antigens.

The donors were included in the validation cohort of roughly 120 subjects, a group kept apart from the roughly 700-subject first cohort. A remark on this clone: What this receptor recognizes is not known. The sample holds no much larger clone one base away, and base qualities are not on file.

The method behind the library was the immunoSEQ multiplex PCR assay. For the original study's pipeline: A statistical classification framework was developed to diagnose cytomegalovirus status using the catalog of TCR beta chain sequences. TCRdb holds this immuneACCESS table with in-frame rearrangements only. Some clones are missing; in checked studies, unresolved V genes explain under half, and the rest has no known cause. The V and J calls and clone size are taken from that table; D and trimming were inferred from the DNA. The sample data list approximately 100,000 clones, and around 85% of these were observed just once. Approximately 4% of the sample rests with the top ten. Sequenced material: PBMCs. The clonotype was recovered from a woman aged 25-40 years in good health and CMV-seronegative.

The nucleotides read TGTGCCAGCAGTTTATCGGCCTTCTATGAGCAGTTCTTC. It specifies CASSLSAFYEQFF. The chain is encoded by TRBV27 joined to TRBJ2-1; no D gene can be assigned with confidence. V drops 0 bases and J drops 8 bases, leaving 8 bases in between. The CDR3, from cysteine to phenylalanine, totals 13 residues. Left in the record is the CDR3 DNA by itself, 39 bases read in frame from the first base. CDR1 and CDR2, looked up from the germline V gene (reference sequence), are MNHEY and SMNVEV.